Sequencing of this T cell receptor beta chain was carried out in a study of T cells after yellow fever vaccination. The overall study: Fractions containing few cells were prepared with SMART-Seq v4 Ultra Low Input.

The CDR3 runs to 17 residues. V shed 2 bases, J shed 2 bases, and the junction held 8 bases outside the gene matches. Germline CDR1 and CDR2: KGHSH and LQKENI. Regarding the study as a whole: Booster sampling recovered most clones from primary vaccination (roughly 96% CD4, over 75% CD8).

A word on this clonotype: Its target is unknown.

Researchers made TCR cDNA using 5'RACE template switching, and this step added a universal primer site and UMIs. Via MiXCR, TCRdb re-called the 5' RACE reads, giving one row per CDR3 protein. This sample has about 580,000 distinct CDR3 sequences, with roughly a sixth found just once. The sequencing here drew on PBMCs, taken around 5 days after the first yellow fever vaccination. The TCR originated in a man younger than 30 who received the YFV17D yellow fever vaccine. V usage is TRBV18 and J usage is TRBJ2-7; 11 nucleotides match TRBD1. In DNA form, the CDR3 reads TGTGCCAGCTCACCATCCTTATTGGACAGGGGGCCCTACGAGCAGTACTTC. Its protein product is CASSPSLLDRGPYEQYF.